The 14 T cell receptor beta chains reported below all come from one sample, sequenced in a study of regulatory T cells in long-lasting Graves disease. Arm-PCR of CDR3 regions and iRepertoire HTBI primers were the basis on which TCR beta libraries were built. TCRdb reanalysed the multiplex PCR reads using MiXCR and keeps one entry per CDR3 protein. Counted here are a few hundred thousand distinct CDR3 sequences, around 17% occurring once; the ten biggest clones make up approximately 20%. As for time point: newly diagnosed GD, antithyroid drugs for less than 3 months. The authors made the TCR library using RNA they extracted from PBMCs. The input for sequencing was peripheral blood mononuclear cells (PBMCs), taken at new diagnosis, from a patient treated with antithyroid drugs. These receptors originate from a female donor with Graves disease.

This clonotype was picked up many times. V and J are TRBV6-9 and TRBJ2-7; D gene uncertain. Germline CDR1 reads MNHGY; CDR2 reads SVAAGI. The CDR3 covers 15 residues. Between the trimmed V and J ends, which lost 3 bases and 3 bases, there was a span of 15 bases. DNA for the CDR3: TGTGCCAGCAGTTACAACACTGAAACCTACTACGAGCAGTACTTC. Translating gives CASSYNTETYYEQYF.

The count of this clonotype is one. This chain joins TRBV19 and TRBJ1-5, with D possibly matching TRBD1 (5 bases). The CDR3 is 17 amino acids. Germline assignment: CDR1 LNHDA and CDR2 SQIVND (reference sequence). The V end lost 2 bases, the J end lost 0 bases, and 14 bases lay between the germline ends. The CDR3 loop is CASSIRGAVSSNQPQHF. CDR3 bases: TGTGCCAGTAGTATACGAGGGGCGGTAAGTAGCAATCAGCCCCAGCATTTT.

CDR3 loop: CASSQRTSGSYEQFF. The CDR3 DNA sequence: TGTGCCAGCAGCCAACGGACTAGCGGGAGTTATGAGCAGTTCTTC. The rearrangement links TRBV3-1 to TRBJ2-1; TRBD2 aligns across 13 bases. V gave up 2 bases and J gave up 8 bases; unmatched junction bases: 3. From germline, CDR1 is LGHDT and CDR2 YNNKEL (reference sequence). The CDR3 has 15 residues.

This clonotype was detected many times. This sequence joins TRBV5-6 and TRBJ2-1; D is tentatively TRBD1 or TRBD2 (6 bases each). CDR1 is SGHDT, CDR2 YYEEEE, per germline. The CDR3 has 14 residues. Trimming took 4 bases from V and 5 from J, leaving 13 bases between them. This CDR3 reads CASSPGAYHNEQFF. For the CDR3, the DNA is TGTGCCAGCAGCCCGGGGGCCTATCACAATGAGCAGTTCTTC.

This clonotype came up a few times. The V call is TRBV7-9, the J call TRBJ2-1, with D perhaps matching TRBD1 (8 bases). Trimming cost V 4 bases and J 7 bases, with 14 bases left between them. From germline, CDR1 is SEHNR and CDR2 FQNEAQ (reference sequence). The CDR3 is made up of 14 amino acids. The CDR3 DNA is TGTGCCAGCAGCTCTGACAGGGGAGGGAATGAGCAGTTCTTC. Translating it yields CASSSDRGGNEQFF.

The DNA of the CDR3 is TGCGCCAGCAGTGAGCCCCCCGGGGGAGGTAACACCGGGGAGCTGTTTTTT. Translated: CASSEPPGGGNTGELFF. The chain has TRBV10-1 and TRBJ2-2; weak D call: TRBD2 (6 bases). Between the trimmed V and J ends, which lost 2 bases and 2 bases, there was a span of 15 bases. The CDR3 loop spans 17 amino acids. From germline, CDR1 is WNHNN and CDR2 SYGVQD (reference sequence).

This clonotype turned up a few times. The chain is built from TRBV19 and TRBJ1-3; D is undetermined. Trimming took off 11 bases at V and 2 bases at J, with 19 bases between the two ends. CDR3 length: 15 residues. The germline V gene encodes CDR1 LNHDA and CDR2 SQIVND (reference sequence). CDR3 amino acids: CASNSRRVPGNTIYF. DNA for the CDR3: TGTGCCTCCAACTCAAGGCGGGTCCCTGGAAACACCATATATTTT. Supplemented by reference TRBV19 and TRBJ1-3, the full variable domain reads DGGITQSPKYLFRKEGQNVTLSCEQNLNHDAMYWYRQDPGQGLRLIYYSQIVNDFQKGDIAEGYSVSREKKESFPLTVTSAQKNPTAFYLCASNSRRVPGNTIYFGEGSWLTVV.

This clonotype occurred many times. CDR3 protein: CASSRRTGVNYGYTF. The DNA of the CDR3 is TGTGCCAGCAGCAGAAGGACAGGGGTTAACTATGGCTACACCTTC. This sequence joins TRBV11-2 and TRBJ1-2; the match to TRBD1 covers 9 bases. V lost 5 bases and J lost 1; bases outside the gene matches: 5. Germline CDR1 is SGHAT and CDR2 is FQNNGV. The CDR3 totals 15 residues.

This clonotype was counted at least ten times. The genes are TRBV5-1 and TRBJ1-5; weak D call: TRBD1 (5 bases). Germline CDR1 reads SGHRS; CDR2 reads YFSETQ. The CDR3 totals 14 residues. The V end was cut by 0 bases, the J end by 7 bases, with 11 bases between. In nucleotides, the CDR3 is TGCGCCAGCAGCTTGGTAATGGGGGACCAGCCCCAGCATTTT. It yields the protein CASSLVMGDQPQHF.

The V and J genes are TRBV20-1 and TRBJ2-7; D ambiguous. The germline V gene has CDR1 DFQATT and CDR2 SNEGSKA (reference sequence). V was clipped by 0 bases and J by 9 bases, with 9 bases between them. This CDR3 has 11 amino acids. DNA for the CDR3: TGCAGTGCTAGAGATCTTGGCAGGCAGTACTTC. This codes for CSARDLGRQYF.

This clonotype was recorded at least ten times. This chain connects TRBV12-3 or TRBV12-4 to TRBJ1-2; 8 positions match TRBD1. The CDR3 has 16 amino acids. Trimming cost V 6 bases and J 3 bases; bases outside gene matches: 12. CDR3 nucleotide sequence: TGTGCCAGCAGCTCCGGACAGGGTACCAGGCACTATGGCTACACCTTC. Encoded protein: CASSSGQGTRHYGYTF.

This clonotype was recorded many times. The chain links TRBV4-2 to TRBJ1-5; TRBD1 might be the D (6 bases). CDR1 and CDR2 from the germline V gene are LGHNA and YNFKEQ. V was trimmed by 3 bases and J by 6 bases, leaving 18 bases between them. The CDR3 has 16 residues. The CDR3 reads CASSHIRTDTAQPQHF. DNA of the CDR3: TGTGCCAGCAGCCACATAAGGACAGATACGGCTCAGCCCCAGCATTTT.

This clonotype appeared many times. This chain connects TRBV7-2 to TRBJ2-7, with TRBD2 matching over 8 bases. Per the germline V gene, CDR1 is SGHTA and CDR2 is FQGNSA. The trim removed 6 bases at V and 2 bases at J, leaving 9 bases unmatched. The CDR3 is 15 residues long. This CDR3 is CASRSPSGPAYEQYF. CDR3 coding DNA: TGTGCCAGCAGATCACCTAGCGGGCCCGCCTACGAGCAGTACTTC.

This clonotype was counted a few times. This chain links TRBV6-1 with TRBJ2-1, with 13 bases matching TRBD2. The CDR3 runs to 19 residues. Germline V gene lookup returns CDR1 MNHNS and CDR2 SASEGT. V dropped 5 bases and J dropped 0; count of bases not matched to a gene: 10. CDR3 in amino acids: CASSPGTSGKRGSYNEQFF. The CDR3 bases are TGTGCCAGCAGTCCCGGGACTAGCGGGAAAAGGGGCTCCTACAATGAGCAGTTCTTC.